The rows below give T cell receptor beta chains drawn from one sample of a study of T cell responses to AZD1222 COVID-19 vaccine. Measured with immunoSEQ multiplex PCR; TCRdb has only the in-frame clones, and not every one. The sample records 140,000 or so clones, 90% to 95% being singletons. The source was peripheral blood, collected after recovery from COVID-19. These receptor sequences come from an adult who had recovered from COVID-19. The CDR3 runs from the conserved cysteine through the conserved F or W.

length	V	J	CDR3
16	TRBV11-3	TRBJ2-3	CASSLGSPGFTDTQYF
13	TRBV19	TRBJ2-7	CASSPGIPYEQYF
17	TRBV19	TRBJ2-1	CASGIGRGESSYNEQFF
13	TRBV29-1	TRBJ2-1	CSVARVTQSEQFF
15	TRBV11-2	TRBJ2-2	CASSLVRPSPRELFF
15	TRBV7-8	TRBJ1-6	CASSLARTGQSPLHF
15	TRBV4-2	TRBJ1-1	CASSQDRTGALRAFF
15	TRBV2	TRBJ1-6	CASSERTAYNSPLHF
15	TRBV13	TRBJ2-7	CASSLTRLGSYEQYF
16	TRBV19	TRBJ1-1	CASNLETGAGNTEAFF
11	TRBV20-1	TRBJ2-4	CSVLPKNIQYF
16	TRBV30	TRBJ2-1	CAWSVGTGGSYNEQFF
18	TRBV12-5	TRBJ2-1	CASGRRIAALDSYNEQFF
13	TRBV28	TRBJ2-5	CASRDRAQETQYF
15	TRBV6-1	TRBJ1-6	CASSERRYNSLHLHF
16	TRBV5-4	TRBJ2-3	CASSLITSVYTDTQYF
14	TRBV7-8	TRBJ1-1	CASSLGTVNTEAFF
14	TRBV9	TRBJ2-3	CASSDRSSTDTQYF
15	TRBV2	TRBJ1-5	CASKAGLYSNQPQHF
16	TRBV6-1	TRBJ2-2	CASSVEGGGTTGELFF
15	TRBV5-1	TRBJ2-7	CASSLAVAGSYEQYF
12	TRBV27	TRBJ2-2	CASSFLTGELFF
14	TRBV28	TRBJ2-2	CASNTFKNTGELFF
12	TRBV7-8	TRBJ1-4	CASSLANEKLFF
12	TRBV11-2	TRBJ1-1	CASSRFASEAFF
15	TRBV7-6	TRBJ1-6	CASSPLSGLNSPLHF
17	TRBV19	TRBJ2-2	CASSLDRGFLNTGELFF
15	TRBV10-2	TRBJ2-7	CASSGPGDSSYEQYF
17	TRBV3-1/TRBV3-2	TRBJ1-4	CASSPREGGPVNEKLFF
15	TRBV7-9	TRBJ2-5	CASSLGGTAAETQYF
14	TRBV28	TRBJ2-7	CASSRSGVSYEQYF
15	TRBV6-5	TRBJ1-4	CASSPSDRRNEKLFF
16	TRBV6-4	TRBJ2-7	CASRTGLAGPSYEQYF
16	TRBV3-1/TRBV3-2	TRBJ2-7	CASSQGESGRFEEQYF
14	TRBV28	TRBJ1-2	CASSPGQGGYGYTF
15	TRBV28	TRBJ1-1	CASSSPGGGNTEAFF
14	TRBV2	TRBJ1-5	CASSGGYSNQPQHF
16	TRBV4-1	TRBJ2-7	CASSHSKGQPTYEQYF
14	TRBV30	TRBJ2-2	CARRGGPLTGELFF
14	TRBV7-2	TRBJ2-5	CASSLYQPQETQYF
14	TRBV5-4	TRBJ2-5	CASSLVGSRETQYF
12	TRBV5-1	TRBJ2-7	CASTGQYYEQYF
12	TRBV11-3	TRBJ2-1	CASSSSFNEQFF
15	TRBV9	TRBJ2-3	CASSVAPSEVDTQYF
15	TRBV4-1	TRBJ1-2	CASSQVADTNYGYTF
15	TRBV19	TRBJ2-3	CASSAGLASTDTQYF
13	TRBV28	TRBJ2-2	CASSWQNTGELFF
16	TRBV7-9	TRBJ2-1	CASSPVSGSLYNEQFF
16	TRBV4-1	TRBJ1-2	CASSHYGTGGSKGYTF
16	TRBV3-1/TRBV3-2	TRBJ2-7	CASSHRTSGRADEQYF